The TCR beta chain under discussion was sequenced for a study of cytomegalovirus exposure and HLA in healthy donors. Study results and caveats: In a later analysis, HLA-associated beta chains showed higher expansion and lower generation probabilities than comparable chains. Upon later analysis, TCR association rates were observed to vary by HLA locus, being highest for DRB1 and lowest for HLA-C.

There were likely unrecorded immune exposures, though donors were nominally healthy when sampled. PCR involved 60 Vbeta and 13 Jbeta primers. Generated by immunoSEQ multiplex PCR, the TCRdb table keeps only in-frame clones and is missing some. The sample includes 110,000 or so clones, 65% to 75% seen only once; the top ten take roughly 4.2%. For this clone: Its specificity is unknown.

There are 15 residues in the CDR3. Trimming removed 6 bases from V and 4 bases from J, with 16 bases in between. Germline V CDR1 and CDR2: MNHNS, SASEGT. The chain combines TRBV6-1 with TRBJ1-3; possibly TRBD1 for D (6 bases). This clonotype was sampled from a middle-aged woman in good health and CMV-seropositive. Sequences were obtained from PBMCs. CDR3 in amino acids: CASSWDTLSGNTIYF. The CDR3 coding sequence is TGTGCCAGCAGCTGGGACACCTTGTCCGGAAACACCATATATTTT.